These 20 T cell receptor beta chains share one sample of origin, sequenced in a study of cytomegalovirus exposure and HLA in healthy donors. In the PCR, 60 Vbeta and 13 Jbeta primers were used. The data were produced by immunoSEQ multiplex PCR, yet TCRdb's version contains in-frame clones alone and is incomplete. The profile shows about 180,000 clones, 76% of them singletons. The sequenced material came from PBMCs. All receptors come from a woman in her 30s in good health and CMV-seropositive.

V is TRBV5-4 and J is TRBJ1-2, with D maybe TRBD1 (6 bases). The V end was cut by 3 bases, the J end by 8 bases, with 17 bases between. Germline loops: CDR1 SGHNT, CDR2 YYREEE (reference sequence). The CDR3 runs to 14 residues. CDR3 protein: CASSSEGGRGGYTF. CDR3 DNA: TGTGCCAGCAGCTCCGAAGGGGGAAGGGGAGGCTACACCTTC.

The gene calls are TRBV28 and TRBJ1-6; 12 nucleotides agree with TRBD1. The V and J ends lost 5 bases and 8 bases, in that order; junction bases with no gene match: 7. The CDR3 is 16 residues long. Germline V lookup: CDR1 MDHEN, CDR2 SYDVKM. The chain's CDR3 is CASSPGTGGAYSPLHF. CDR3 DNA: TGTGCCAGCAGTCCCGGGACAGGGGGCGCTTATTCACCCCTCCACTTT.

The chain uses TRBV4-2 and TRBJ2-5; TRBD2 matches at 15 bases. The junction had 4 bases not matched to a gene; V was cut back by 0 bases and J by 5 bases. In germline, CDR1 is LGHNA, CDR2 YNFKEQ. The CDR3 is 17 amino acids. The CDR3, as DNA: TGTGCCAGCAGCCAAGATGAAGGGACTAGCGGGGGGGAGACCCAGTACTTC. It translates to CASSQDEGTSGGETQYF.

J is TRBJ2-5 and V is TRBV29-1; a possible D gene is TRBD1 (6 bases). TRBJ2-7 explains the end of the DNA better; the J call may be wrong. The germline V gene has CDR1 SQVTM and CDR2 ANQGSEA. The CDR3 is 13 residues long. This CDR3 reads CSVEPGESYEQYF. The CDR3 DNA follows: TGCAGCGTTGAACCAGGGGAGAGCTACGAGCAGTACTTC.

The table lists this clone with a count of one. J is TRBJ2-6 and V is TRBV9; D ambiguous. The germline V gene encodes CDR1 SGDLS and CDR2 YYNGEE. This CDR3 is built from 17 residues. Trimming removed 4 bases from V and 0 bases from J, with 14 bases in between. The DNA for the CDR3 is TGTGCCAGCAGCCCACGAGCCACGGGCTCTGGGGCCAACGTCCTGACTTTC. Encoded protein: CASSPRATGSGANVLTF.

V and J are TRBV7-9 and TRBJ2-3; the D gene is possibly TRBD2 (6 bases). The ends were cut back, 0 bases at V and 8 bases at J, with 18 bases in the middle. The germline gives CDR1 SEHNR, CDR2 FQNEAQ (reference sequence). The CDR3 has 16 amino acids. The CDR3: CASSLARHPLGGTQYF. The CDR3 DNA reads as TGTGCCAGCAGCTTAGCAAGGCACCCGTTGGGGGGTACGCAGTATTTT.

The gene calls are TRBV5-4 and TRBJ2-1, with TRBD1 matching 9 bases. The CDR3 is 17 residues long. The junction had 11 bases not matched to a gene; V was cut back by 4 bases and J by 3 bases. Germline-derived CDR1 and CDR2 are SGHNT and YYREEE (reference sequence). The DNA for the CDR3 is TGTGCCAGCAGCCAGATCCCCGGGACAGGGAACTACAATGAGCAGTTCTTC. Protein sequence: CASSQIPGTGNYNEQFF.

The rearrangement joins TRBV15 to TRBJ2-5; 9 bases are a match to TRBD1. Germline assignment: CDR1 LNHNV and CDR2 YYDKDF (reference sequence). After removal of 0 bases from V and 5 bases from J, the junction contained 16 bases not matched to a gene. This CDR3 contains 19 residues. CDR3 nucleotide sequence: TGTGCCACCAGCAGAGATTTAAGGCCGACAGGGGGAGGTTGGGAGACCCAGTACTTC. It encodes CATSRDLRPTGGGWETQYF.

The table lists this clone with a count of one. This chain connects TRBV9 to TRBJ1-1; D remains unclear. Trimming removed 0 bases from V and 3 bases from J, with 6 bases in between. This CDR3 spans 13 amino acids. Germline CDR1 reads SGDLS; CDR2 reads YYNGEE. CDR3 loop: CASSVERHTEAFF. CDR3 DNA sequence: TGTGCCAGCAGCGTAGAGCGACACACTGAAGCTTTCTTT.

The genes are TRBV6-5 and TRBJ1-4; 10 bases line up with TRBD1. Germline CDR1 reads MNHEY; CDR2 reads SVGAGI. This CDR3 is built from 15 residues. Germline trimming cut 5 bases from V and 5 bases from J; bases unmatched to any gene: 5. The CDR3 DNA reads as TGTGCCAGCAGTCTCCCGGGACAGGGGAATGAAAAACTGTTTTTT. Protein sequence: CASSLPGQGNEKLFF.

This clone was observed a few times. V gene TRBV7-2 combines with J gene TRBJ2-7; the match to TRBD1 covers 7 bases. The V and J ends lost 1 base and 4 bases, in that order; junction bases with no gene match: 10. This CDR3 has 16 residues. Looked up from germline, CDR1 is SGHTA and CDR2 is FQGNSA. CDR3 in amino acids: CASSLGQGISGYEQYF. Written as DNA, the CDR3 is TGTGCCAGCAGCTTAGGACAGGGAATATCAGGGTACGAGCAGTACTTC.

This chain joins TRBV27 and TRBJ1-2; weak D call: TRBD1 (5 bases). The length of the CDR3 is 14 residues. V lost 1 base and J lost 6, with 12 bases in between. Germline CDR1 and CDR2: MNHEY and SMNVEV (reference sequence). The CDR3 coding sequence is TGTGCCAGCAGTTTATGGGCCGGGGGAAATGGCTACACCTTC. Translated: CASSLWAGGNGYTF.

The chain carries TRBV10-2 and TRBJ2-7; 10 bases are shared with TRBD2. The CDR3 extends over 13 amino acids. J was trimmed by 5 bases and V by 3 bases; bases with no gene match: 1. Germline V gene sequence: CDR1 WSHSY, CDR2 SAAADI. The CDR3 loop reads CASSESGGDEQYF. The CDR3 nucleotides read TGCGCCAGCAGTGAAAGCGGGGGGGACGAGCAGTACTTC.

This clone was seen a handful of times. The CDR3 nucleotides are TGTGCCAGCAGCCTCGGACTTCTTACAGATACGCAGTATTTT. This codes for CASSLGLLTDTQYF. The chain combines TRBV7-2 with TRBJ2-3; D is possibly TRBD2 (5 bases). The V end lost 5 bases, the J end lost 3 bases, and 12 bases lay between the germline ends. Looked up from germline, CDR1 is SGHTA and CDR2 is FQGNSA. The CDR3 runs to 14 residues.

The CDR3 loop reads CSVEEVGADSYEQYF. The CDR3, as DNA: TGCAGCGTTGAAGAAGTGGGGGCGGACTCCTACGAGCAGTACTTC. The rearrangement joins TRBV29-1 to TRBJ2-7, with a possible D match to TRBD1 (6 bases). This CDR3 is 15 amino acids long. V lost 0 bases and J 0 bases, leaving 12 bases between the germline ends. Germline V gene lookup returns CDR1 SQVTM and CDR2 ANQGSEA.

CDR3 amino acids: CASSERRTSGLLQETQYF. CDR3 DNA sequence: TGTGCCAGCAGTGAAAGGAGGACTAGCGGACTCCTCCAAGAGACCCAGTACTTC. The chain couples TRBV6-1 to TRBJ2-5, with TRBD2 matching over 10 bases. The CDR3 runs 18 residues. Germline CDR1 and CDR2: MNHNS and SASEGT. V dropped 2 bases and J dropped 1; count of bases not matched to a gene: 10.

V gene TRBV6-5 combines with J gene TRBJ2-3; D perhaps matches TRBD1 (5 bases). Trimming took 6 bases from V and 2 from J, leaving 15 bases between them. The CDR3 sequence is 15 residues long. Per the germline V gene, CDR1 is MNHEY and CDR2 is SVGAGI. This CDR3 is CASRPGHSPTDTQYF. DNA for the CDR3: TGTGCCAGCAGACCAGGGCACAGCCCCACAGATACGCAGTATTTT.

This clone was counted once. This chain links TRBV6-5 with TRBJ1-4; 7 bases align to TRBD1. V was pared by 6 bases and J by 4 bases, with 8 bases of the junction left unmatched. CDR3 length: 15 amino acids. The germline gives CDR1 MNHEY, CDR2 SVGAGI. The CDR3 DNA sequence: TGTGCCAGCAGCCTTCGAGGGGGCGATAATGAAAAACTGTTTTTT. This gives the protein CASSLRGGDNEKLFF.

V gene TRBV28 combines with J gene TRBJ1-5; 10 bases fit TRBD1. With 5 bases clipped from V and 6 bases from J, the junction kept 10 bases outside the gene matches. The CDR3 covers 16 residues. From germline, CDR1 is MDHEN and CDR2 SYDVKM. The CDR3 protein is CASSPGTGAGFQPQHF. CDR3 in DNA: TGTGCCAGCAGTCCCGGGACAGGGGCCGGGTTTCAGCCCCAGCATTTT.

The chain has TRBV15 and TRBJ2-3, with 9 bases matching TRBD2. Germline CDR1 reads LNHNV; CDR2 reads YYDKDF (reference sequence). J lost 5 bases, V lost 8 bases, and 14 bases had no gene match. The CDR3 has 16 residues. The CDR3 sequence is CATSGGGARVLDTQYF. The CDR3 DNA sequence: TGTGCCACCTCTGGCGGGGGGGCCCGTGTGTTAGATACGCAGTATTTT.